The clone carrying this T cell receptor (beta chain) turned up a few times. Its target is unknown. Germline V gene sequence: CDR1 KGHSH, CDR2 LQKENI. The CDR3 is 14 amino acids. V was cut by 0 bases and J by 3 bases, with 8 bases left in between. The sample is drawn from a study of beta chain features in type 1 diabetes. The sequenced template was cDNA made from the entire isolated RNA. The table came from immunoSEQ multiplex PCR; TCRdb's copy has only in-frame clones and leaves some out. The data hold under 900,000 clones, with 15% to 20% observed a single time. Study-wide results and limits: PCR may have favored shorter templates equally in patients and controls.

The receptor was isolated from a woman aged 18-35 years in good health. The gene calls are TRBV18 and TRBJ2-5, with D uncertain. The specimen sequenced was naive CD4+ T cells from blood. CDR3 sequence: CASSPPGSEETQYF. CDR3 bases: TGTGCCAGCTCACCACCGGGCAGTGAAGAGACCCAGTACTTC.